Listed here are 17 T cell receptor beta chains from one sample, sequenced in a study of vaccination and CD4 T cells after COVID-19. The treatment was: 10-day PBMC culture with coronavirus spike peptide pools or control peptides (ViraFEST assay). No cognate antigen is known for these TCRs. The assay that was used to sequence DNA from cultured CD4+ T cells was the Oncomine TCR Beta short-read assay. TCRdb fed the PCR reads into MiXCR, producing one record per CDR3 protein. The table lists 15,000 or so distinct CDR3 sequences, about half of them singletons. Source material: CD4+ T cells from blood, cultured in vitro. The receptor source for this set is a human donor who had recovered from COVID-19.

The rearrangement joins TRBV6-1 to TRBJ1-5; possibly TRBD1 for D (5 bases). The CDR3 is 14 amino acids. Trimming stripped 5 bases from V and 4 bases from J, with 12 bases between. The germline gives CDR1 MNHNS, CDR2 SASEGT. CDR3 sequence (DNA): TGTGCCAGCAGTACGGGACGGAGAAATCAGCCCCAGCATTTT. Protein: CASSTGRRNQPQHF.

Comments on this clonotype: A read error may account for a junction end that differs from germline. The chain has TRBV6-2 or TRBV6-3 and TRBJ2-4, with D possibly being TRBD2 (6 bases). The CDR3 sequence is 15 residues long. Germline V CDR1 and CDR2: MNHEY, SVGEGT. Here the CDR3 DNA reads TGTGCCAGCAGCGGAGAGATACTAGCCAAAAACATTCAATACTTC. It codes for CASSGEILAKNIQYF.

This chain uses TRBV5-6 with TRBJ1-6; D remains unclear. V dropped 0 bases and J dropped 0 bases, with 10 bases sitting between them. Germline V gene lookup returns CDR1 SGHDT and CDR2 YYEEEE. The CDR3 extends over 17 amino acids. In nucleotides, the CDR3 is TGTGCCAGCAGCTTGGGTCCCAGATTCTCCTATAATTCACCCCTCCACTTT. Translation: CASSLGPRFSYNSPLHF.

The chain recombines TRBV20-1 with TRBJ2-3; TRBD2 matches 13 bases. Trimming took 5 bases from V and 6 from J; bases not matched to a gene: 5. Germline V gives CDR1 DFQATT, CDR2 SNEGSKA (reference sequence). This CDR3 has 14 amino acids. CDR3 nucleotides: TGCAGTGCTGCAAAGACTAGCGGGGGGGATACGCAGTATTTT. It specifies CSAAKTSGGDTQYF.

The J gene is TRBJ1-5, the V gene TRBV5-1; TRBD1 matches 7 bases. After removal of 3 bases from V and 2 bases from J, the junction contained 5 bases not matched to a gene. This CDR3 is 15 amino acids long. Germline CDR1 and CDR2: SGHRS and YFSETQ. CDR3: CASSSDGQGNQPQHF. CDR3 coding DNA: TGCGCCAGCAGCTCGGACGGACAGGGCAATCAGCCCCAGCATTTT.

The table lists this clonotype with a count of one. This chain joins TRBV7-8 and TRBJ2-4; 9 bases line up with TRBD1. Trimming cost V 1 base and J 9 bases; bases outside gene matches: 10. CDR3 length: 16 residues. Germline CDR1 SGHVS, CDR2 FQNEAQ. The CDR3 here is CASSLERGTGPSIQYF. CDR3 DNA: TGTGCCAGCAGCTTAGAGCGCGGGACAGGGCCGAGCATTCAGTACTTC.

The chain couples TRBV7-8 to TRBJ1-6; 7 bases line up with TRBD1. The CDR3 has 13 amino acids. CDR1 is SGHVS, CDR2 FQNEAQ, per germline. J gave up 8 bases and V 6 bases, and 4 bases lay outside the gene matches. CDR3 protein: CASSLTGDSPLHF. In DNA, the CDR3 is TGTGCCAGCAGTCTAACAGGGGATTCACCCCTCCACTTT. Full variable domain (missing parts from reference TRBV7-8 and TRBJ1-6): GAGVSQSPRYKVAKRGQDVALRCDPISGHVSLFWYQQALGQGPEFLTYFQNEAQLDKSGLPSDRFFAERPEGSVSTLKIQRTQQEDSAVYLCASSLTGDSPLHFGNGTRLTVT.

This clonotype has a single count. The chain is built from TRBV6-2 or TRBV6-3 and TRBJ2-7, with D possibly being TRBD1 (6 bases). V shed 5 bases and J shed 1 base, with 9 bases lying between them. The V gene's germline CDR1 is MNHEY and CDR2 SVGEGT. CDR3 size: 13 residues. The CDR3 protein is CASSVGQSYEQYF. In DNA, the CDR3 is TGTGCCAGCAGTGTCGGACAGTCCTACGAGCAGTACTTC.

CDR3: CASSQFTSGKSYEQYF. The CDR3 DNA reads TGTGCCAGCAGCCAATTTACTAGCGGGAAGTCCTACGAGCAGTACTTC. The chain carries TRBV4-2 and TRBJ2-7, with 10 bases that match TRBD2. The germline gives CDR1 LGHNA, CDR2 YNFKEQ. This CDR3 is 16 amino acids long. Trimming cost V 2 bases and J 1 base; bases outside gene matches: 5.

This clonotype came up once. The chain recombines TRBV7-2 with TRBJ2-1, with 16 nucleotides matching TRBD2. The CDR3 has 16 residues. V was clipped by 4 bases and J by 5 bases; unmatched bases: 2. Germline V gives CDR1 SGHTA, CDR2 FQGNSA. CDR3 loop: CASSSGTSGRDNEQFF. In DNA, the CDR3 is TGTGCCAGCAGCTCAGGGACTAGCGGGAGGGACAATGAGCAGTTCTTC. The full variable domain, with the rest looked up from reference TRBV7-2 and TRBJ2-1, is GAGVSQSPSNKVTEKGKDVELRCDPISGHTALYWYRQSLGQGLEFLIYFQGNSAPDKSGLPSDRFSAERTGGSVSTLTIQRTQQEDSAVYLCASSSGTSGRDNEQFFGPGTRLTVL.

V usage is TRBV6-1 and J usage is TRBJ2-1, with 14 bases identical to TRBD2. V lost 6 bases to trimming and J lost 7 bases; unmatched junction nucleotides: 8. CDR1 is MNHNS and CDR2 is SASEGT in the germline V gene. The CDR3 totals 16 residues. CDR3 sequence reads: CASRPGLAGVRNEQFF. CDR3 DNA: TGTGCCAGCAGGCCGGGACTAGCGGGAGTACGAAATGAGCAGTTCTTC.

CDR3 loop: CSALPGQGGHNEQFF. The CDR3 DNA reads as TGCAGTGCGTTGCCAGGGCAGGGGGGCCACAATGAGCAGTTCTTC. The chain uses TRBV20-1 and TRBJ2-1, with D perhaps matching TRBD1 (7 bases). The CDR3 loop spans 15 amino acids. V lost 6 bases, J lost 5 bases, and 20 bases lay in between. CDR1 and CDR2 (germline): DFQATT, SNEGSKA (reference sequence).

This chain links TRBV20-1 with TRBJ2-3; D not certain. This CDR3 is 14 amino acids long. V was clipped by 0 bases and J by 4 bases, with 11 bases between them. Germline V gene lookup returns CDR1 DFQATT and CDR2 SNEGSKA (reference sequence). DNA for the CDR3: TGCAGTGCTAGAGATGGCCGAGTGGCAGATACGCAGTATTTT. This gives the protein CSARDGRVADTQYF.

This clonotype was observed a handful of times. The chain links TRBV28 to TRBJ2-7; 10 positions match TRBD2. Losses at the gene ends were 5 bases for V and 5 bases for J; bases not matched to a gene: 9. The CDR3 contains 15 residues. Germline assignment: CDR1 MDHEN and CDR2 SYDVKM. The CDR3 reads CASSRNSGTSDEQYF. In nucleotides, the CDR3 is TGTGCCAGCAGTCGAAACTCCGGGACTAGCGACGAGCAGTACTTC.

This chain joins TRBV29-1 and TRBJ1-2; D is uncertain. Germline V gene data show CDR1 as SQVTM and CDR2 as ANQGSEA. V dropped 4 bases and J dropped 7 bases, with 10 bases sitting between them. This CDR3 comprises 11 residues. CDR3 residues: CSVGTMGGYTF. The CDR3 DNA reads as TGCAGCGTTGGGACGATGGGTGGCTACACCTTC.

The chain links TRBV6-1 to TRBJ2-1, with unresolved D. The CDR3 consists of 13 residues. The germline V gene encodes CDR1 MNHNS and CDR2 SASEGT. The germline V and J ends were trimmed by 6 bases and 8 bases, with 14 bases remaining between them. In DNA, the CDR3 is TGTGCCAGCAGCGGAGTACCTATGGATGAGCAGTTCTTC. It codes for CASSGVPMDEQFF.

This clonotype was found a few times. This chain joins TRBV24-1 and TRBJ2-2, with TRBD1 identical over 8 bases. This CDR3 contains 16 residues. V lost 6 bases and J lost 7; bases outside the gene matches: 12. CDR1 is KGHDR and CDR2 is SFDVKD in the germline V gene. The CDR3 loop is CATSRSRPGGSGELFF. For the CDR3, the DNA is TGTGCCACCAGTAGAAGTAGGCCAGGGGGCAGCGGGGAGCTGTTTTTT.